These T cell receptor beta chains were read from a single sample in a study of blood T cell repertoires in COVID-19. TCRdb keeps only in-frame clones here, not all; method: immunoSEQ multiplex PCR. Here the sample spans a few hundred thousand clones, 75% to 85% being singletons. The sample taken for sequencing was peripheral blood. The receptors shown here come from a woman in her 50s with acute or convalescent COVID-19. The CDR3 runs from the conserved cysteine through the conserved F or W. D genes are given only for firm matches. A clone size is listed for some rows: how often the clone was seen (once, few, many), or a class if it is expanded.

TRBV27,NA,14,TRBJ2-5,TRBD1,TGTGCCAGCAGTTGGGACAGGGACCAGGGGACCCAGTACTTC,CASSWDRDQGTQYF
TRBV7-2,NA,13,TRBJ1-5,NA,TGTGCCAGCAGCGAAGACTACAATCAGCCCCAGCATTTT,CASSEDYNQPQHF
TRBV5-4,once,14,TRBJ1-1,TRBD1,TGTGCCAGCAGCTTTGACAGGGGGCGGCCCGAAGCTTTCTTT,CASSFDRGRPEAFF
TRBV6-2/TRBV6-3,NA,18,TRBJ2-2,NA,TGTGCCAGCAGCCCTCAGGGGGCGGGGGGGCCCGGCACCGGGGAGCTGTTTTTT,CASSPQGAGGPGTGELFF
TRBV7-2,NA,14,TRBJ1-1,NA,TGTGCCAGCAGCTTAGACTTCGGAGCCACTGAAGCTTTCTTT,CASSLDFGATEAFF
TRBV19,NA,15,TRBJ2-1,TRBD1,TGTGCCAGTAGACCGACAGGGAAAGACTACAATGAGCAGTTCTTC,CASRPTGKDYNEQFF
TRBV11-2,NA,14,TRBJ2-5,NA,TGTGCCAGCAGCTTATTGGGAGGCTTGGAAACCCAGTACTTC,CASSLLGGLETQYF
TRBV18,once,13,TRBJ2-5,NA,TGTGCCAGCTCACCGCTATCCCAAGAGACCCAGTACTTC,CASSPLSQETQYF
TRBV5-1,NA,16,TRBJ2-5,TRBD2,TGCGCCAGCAGCTTGGCGCCTAGCGGGGGGGAAGAGACCCAGTACTTC,CASSLAPSGGEETQYF
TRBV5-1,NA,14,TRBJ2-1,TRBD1,TGCGCCAGCAGGACCGGGACAGGGAGTAATGAGCAGTTCTTC,CASRTGTGSNEQFF
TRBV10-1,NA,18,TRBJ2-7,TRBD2,TGCGCCAGCATCCCCCCTAGCGGGAAAGCACTGTTTTCCTACGAGCAGTACTTC,CASIPPSGKALFSYEQYF
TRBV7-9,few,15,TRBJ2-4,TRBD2,TGTGCCAGCAGCGCCGGGACTAGCGTTGAAAACATTCAGTACTTC,CASSAGTSVENIQYF
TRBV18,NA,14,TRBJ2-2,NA,TGTGCCAGCTCTGGCTCTCAGAGGACCGGGGAGCTGTTTTTT,CASSGSQRTGELFF
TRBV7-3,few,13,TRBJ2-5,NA,TGTGCCAGCAGCTTAGGCCATAAAGAGACCCAGTACTTC,CASSLGHKETQYF
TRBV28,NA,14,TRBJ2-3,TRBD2,TGTGCCAGCAGTTTACGGGGGGGGACAGATACGCAGTATTTT,CASSLRGGTDTQYF
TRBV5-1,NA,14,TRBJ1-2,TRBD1,TGCGCCAGCAGCGAGACAGGGTCGAGCTATGGCTACACCTTC,CASSETGSSYGYTF
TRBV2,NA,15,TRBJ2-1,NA,TGTGCCAGCAGTGAAGGGAGGAGCTCCTACAATGAGCAGTTCTTC,CASSEGRSSYNEQFF
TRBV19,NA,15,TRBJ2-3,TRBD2,TGTGCCAGTAGTATCCTAGCGGGGGTGGCAGATACGCAGTATTTT,CASSILAGVADTQYF
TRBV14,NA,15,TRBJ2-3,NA,TGTGCCAGCAGCCAAGGGCAGACAAGCACAGATACGCAGTATTTT,CASSQGQTSTDTQYF
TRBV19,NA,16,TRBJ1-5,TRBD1,TGTGCCAGTAGGTCTCGGGACAGGGGGAGCAATCAGCCCCAGCATTTT,CASRSRDRGSNQPQHF
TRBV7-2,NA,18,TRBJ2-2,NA,TGTGCCAGCAGCTCCCGTCGGGGTACGGAGACGAGAACCGGGGAGCTGTTTTTT,CASSSRRGTETRTGELFF
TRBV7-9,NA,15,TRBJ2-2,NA,TGTGCCAGCACCCCCCTGACCAAAGGAGGCGGGGAGCTGTTTTTT,CASTPLTKGGGELFF
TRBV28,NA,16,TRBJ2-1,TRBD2,TGTGCCAGCAGTTTTAGCGGGGGAGAAAAACCCAATGAGCAGTTCTTC,CASSFSGGEKPNEQFF
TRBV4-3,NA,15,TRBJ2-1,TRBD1,TGCGCCAGCAGCCGACTGGGACAGGGTTTCGATGAGCAGTTCTTC,CASSRLGQGFDEQFF
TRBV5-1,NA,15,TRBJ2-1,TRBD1,TGCGCCAGCAGCTTGGGACAGGGGGTTTACAATGAGCAGTTCTTC,CASSLGQGVYNEQFF
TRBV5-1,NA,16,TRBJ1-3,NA,TGCGCCAGCAGCTTGGGACAGCTATCCTCTGGAAACACCATATATTTT,CASSLGQLSSGNTIYF
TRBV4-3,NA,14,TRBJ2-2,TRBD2,TGCGCCAGCAGCTCTAGCGGAAACACCGGGGAGCTGTTTTTT,CASSSSGNTGELFF
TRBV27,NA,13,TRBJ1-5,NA,TGTGCCAGCAGTTTATGGGGGGATCAGCCCCAGCATTTT,CASSLWGDQPQHF
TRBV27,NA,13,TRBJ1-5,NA,TGTGCCAGCAGTTGGCAAGGCAATCAGCCCCAGCATTTT,CASSWQGNQPQHF
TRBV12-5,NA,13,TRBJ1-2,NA,TGTGCTAGTGGTGACGGGGACATCGGGGGCTACACCTTC,CASGDGDIGGYTF
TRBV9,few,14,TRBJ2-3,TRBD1,TGTGCCAGCAGTGCAACAGGGGTACAAAATACGCAGTATTTT,CASSATGVQNTQYF
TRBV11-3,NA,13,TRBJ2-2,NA,TGTGCCAGCAGCTTTGACTTCGCCGGGGAGCTGTTTTTT,CASSFDFAGELFF
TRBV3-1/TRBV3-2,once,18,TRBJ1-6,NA,TGTGCCAGCAGCCAAGACAACTATGACAGGCGTTATAATTCACCCCTCCACTTT,CASSQDNYDRRYNSPLHF
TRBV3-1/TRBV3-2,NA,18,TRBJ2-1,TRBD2,TGTGCCAGCAGCAACAGATATGTAGCGGGAGGGCCTAACGATGAGCAGTTCTTC,CASSNRYVAGGPNDEQFF
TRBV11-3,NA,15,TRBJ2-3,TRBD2,TGTGCCAGCAGCTCACAACTAGCGGGAGTGGATACGCAGTATTTT,CASSSQLAGVDTQYF
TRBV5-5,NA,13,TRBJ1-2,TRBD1,TGTGCCAGCAGCCCGGACAGGGTGGATGGCTACACCTTC,CASSPDRVDGYTF
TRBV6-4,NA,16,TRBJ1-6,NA,TGTGCCAGCAGTGACTCGACCTTAGGAGGAGCGACACCCCTCCACTTT,CASSDSTLGGATPLHF
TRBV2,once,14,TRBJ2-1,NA,TGTGCCAGCAGTGAAGCACTCTCCTACAATGAGCAGTTCTTC,CASSEALSYNEQFF
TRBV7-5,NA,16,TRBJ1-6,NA,TGTGCCAGAAGCTTACGGCCGGGGACAGGGTACTCACCCCTCCACTTT,CARSLRPGTGYSPLHF
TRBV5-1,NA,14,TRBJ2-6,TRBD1,TGCGCCAGCGACAGGGAGCCCGGGGCCAACGTCCTGACTTTC,CASDREPGANVLTF
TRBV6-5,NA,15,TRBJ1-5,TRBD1,TGTGCCAGCAGTTTGGAGGGACAGGACAATCAGCCCCAGCATTTT,CASSLEGQDNQPQHF
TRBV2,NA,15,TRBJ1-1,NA,TGTGCCAGCAGTGGGGTGGGGGCCTTGAACACTGAAGCTTTCTTT,CASSGVGALNTEAFF
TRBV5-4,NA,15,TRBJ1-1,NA,TGTGCCAGCAGCCGGAGCCCGGGAGGGGCCACTGAAGCTTTCTTT,CASSRSPGGATEAFF
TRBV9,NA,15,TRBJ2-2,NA,TGTGCCAGCAGCGGGGGCGCAGGGCGCACCGGGGAGCTGTTTTTT,CASSGGAGRTGELFF
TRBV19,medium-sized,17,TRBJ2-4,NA,TGTGCCAGTAGTCCTGCAGGGGCAGAGGGGGCCAAAAACATTCAGTACTTC,CASSPAGAEGAKNIQYF
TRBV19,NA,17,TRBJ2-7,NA,TGTGCCAGTAGCCCCGGTCCAGGACAGATAACCGCCTACGAGCAGTACTTC,CASSPGPGQITAYEQYF
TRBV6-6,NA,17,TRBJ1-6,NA,TGTGCCAGCAGTCCCGGACAGCCCAGCTCCTATAATTCACCCCTCCACTTT,CASSPGQPSSYNSPLHF
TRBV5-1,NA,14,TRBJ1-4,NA,TGCGCCAGCAGCTTCCAGGGAGGGGATGAAAAACTGTTTTTT,CASSFQGGDEKLFF
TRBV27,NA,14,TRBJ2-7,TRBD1,TGTGCCAGCAGTGACCGGGACAGCTCCTACGAGCAGTACTTC,CASSDRDSSYEQYF
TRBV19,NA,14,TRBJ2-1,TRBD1,TGTGCCAGTTGTTACCGGGACAGCAACAATGAGCAGTTCTTC,CASCYRDSNNEQFF